This T cell receptor (beta chain) was sequenced in a study of cytotoxic CD8 clonotypes in ibrutinib-treated CLL. Regarding the study as a whole: Sustained-remission and progressing patients diverged in sampling times.

Sequencing was performed with immunoSEQ multiplex PCR; in TCRdb, only in-frame clones are kept and a portion is missing. The sample includes some 290,000 clones, 80% seen only once; the top ten take about 6.7%. The germline V gene encodes CDR1 MNHEY and CDR2 SMNVEV (reference sequence). The junction had 4 bases not matched to a gene; V was cut back by 2 bases and J by 1 base. CDR3 length: 17 amino acids. This clone is a singleton in its sample. Its antigen is currently unknown. The origin of this receptor is a human donor with chronic lymphocytic leukemia. The material was PBMCs, obtained before ibrutinib treatment. V and J are TRBV27 and TRBJ2-6; TRBD2 matches 8 bases. The CDR3 loop reads CASSLGAGASGANVLTF. CDR3 bases: TGTGCCAGCAGTTTAGGAGCGGGGGCATCTGGGGCCAACGTCCTGACTTTC.